A single sample gave rise to the 15 T cell receptor beta chains below, sequenced in a study of glioma-infiltrating T cells after dendritic cell vaccination. Described time point: after dendritic cell vaccination, including at tumor progression/relapse. Repertoires were generated with immunoSEQ multiplex PCR, while TCRdb's copy carries only in-frame clones and drops some. The sample records 100,000 to 120,000 clones, 90% being singletons. The material sequenced was blood, taken after dendritic cell vaccination. The receptors were sampled from a human donor with glioblastoma.

This rearrangement joins TRBV30 to TRBJ1-2; possible D gene TRBD1, 5 bases. Germline CDR1 is GTSNPN and CDR2 is SVGIG (reference sequence). Trimming removed 2 bases at V and 6 bases at J, with 16 bases between. CDR3 length: 14 residues. The CDR3 is CAWSPLGQGDGYTF. The CDR3 DNA is TGTGCCTGGAGTCCCCTGGGGCAGGGCGATGGCTACACCTTC.

The V call is TRBV6-5, the J call TRBJ1-2, with 7 nucleotides matching TRBD1. The CDR3 consists of 16 residues. Germline trimming cut 0 bases from V and 7 bases from J; bases unmatched to any gene: 11. In germline, CDR1 is MNHEY, CDR2 SVGAGI. The CDR3 is CASSYSDDRAMRGYTF. DNA of the CDR3: TGTGCCAGCAGTTACTCTGACGACAGGGCAATGCGTGGCTACACCTTC.

This rearrangement joins TRBV11-3 to TRBJ2-1; 11 bases are shared with TRBD1. With 5 bases clipped from V and 2 bases from J, the junction kept 2 bases outside the gene matches. This CDR3 spans 15 amino acids. CDR1 and CDR2 from the germline V gene are SGHNT and YENEEA. The CDR3 reads CASSQGQGAYNEQFF. The CDR3 DNA sequence: TGTGCCAGCAGCCAGGGACAGGGGGCCTACAATGAGCAGTTCTTC.

The chain combines TRBV5-1 with TRBJ2-1, with TRBD2 matching over 15 bases. Trimming at V came to 5 bases and at J to 2 bases, leaving 5 bases not matched to a gene. The CDR3 is 17 amino acids. The V gene's germline CDR1 is SGHRS and CDR2 YFSETQ. This chain's CDR3 is CASRRTSGRVAYNEQFF. DNA of the CDR3: TGCGCCAGCAGGAGGACTAGCGGGAGGGTAGCCTACAATGAGCAGTTCTTC.

The chain joins TRBV9 to TRBJ2-3; TRBD2 agrees at 13 bases. The trim removed 3 bases at V and 5 bases at J, leaving 6 bases unmatched. There are 16 residues in the CDR3. The V gene's germline CDR1 is SGDLS and CDR2 YYNGEE. CDR3 in amino acids: CASSAGLAGAKDTQYF. CDR3 in DNA: TGTGCCAGCAGCGCTGGACTAGCGGGAGCTAAAGATACGCAGTATTTT.

The chain links TRBV5-5 to TRBJ1-5, with 9 positions matching TRBD1. The CDR3 has 15 residues. Germline CDR1 is SGHKS and CDR2 is YYEKEE (reference sequence). V was clipped by 3 bases and J by 3 bases; unmatched bases: 4. CDR3 DNA: TGTGCCAGCAGCTGGGGACAGGGCATCAATCAGCCCCAGCATTTT. It yields the protein CASSWGQGINQPQHF. The variable domain in full, with the rest retrieved from reference TRBV5-5 and TRBJ1-5, is DAGVTQSPTHLIKTRGQQVTLRCSPISGHKSVSWYQQVLGQGPQFIFQYYEKEERGRGNFPDRFSARQFPNYSSELNVNALLLGDSALYLCASSWGQGINQPQHFGDGTRLSIL.

The V gene is TRBV5-1, the J gene TRBJ1-3; D is uncertain. V dropped 3 bases and J dropped 3 bases, with 13 bases sitting between them. The CDR3 has 15 amino acids. Per germline, CDR1 SGHRS and CDR2 YFSETQ. This chain's CDR3 is CASSSAGFRGNTIYF. CDR3 DNA: TGCGCCAGCAGCTCCGCCGGGTTTCGTGGAAACACCATATATTTT.

The J gene is TRBJ2-3, the V gene TRBV4-1; 11 positions match TRBD1. The V segment lost 0 bases and the J segment 1 base; nucleotides outside the gene matches: 3. The CDR3 is 17 residues long. Germline V gene sequence: CDR1 MGHRA, CDR2 YSYEKL. CDR3 coding DNA: TGCGCCAGCAGCCAAGAGTTGGGACAGGGGGGCACAGATACGCAGTATTTT. It translates to CASSQELGQGGTDTQYF.

The chain employs TRBV14 and TRBJ2-3; the match to TRBD2 covers 7 bases. Trimming took 5 bases from V and 6 from J; bases not matched to a gene: 14. Germline CDR1 is SGHDN and CDR2 is FVKESK. This CDR3 region has 16 residues. The CDR3 DNA reads as TGTGCCAGCAGCTTAAAGACTAGAGGGAGGGCGGATACGCAGTATTTT. Translated, it gives CASSLKTRGRADTQYF.

This sequence joins TRBV11-3 and TRBJ2-1, with 11 bases identical to TRBD2. V lost 7 bases, J lost 10 bases, and 21 bases stayed unmatched. Germline CDR1 SGHNT, CDR2 YENEEA. This CDR3 has 18 residues. The CDR3 loop reads CASTDQEGTSGSSAEQFF. For the CDR3, the DNA is TGTGCCAGCACCGACCAGGAGGGGACTAGCGGATCGTCGGCCGAGCAGTTCTTC.

The CDR3 nucleotides read TGTGCCAGCAGCTTGGTGGCAGCGGGAGCCAATGAGCAGTTCTTC. Protein: CASSLVAAGANEQFF. This chain links TRBV5-4 with TRBJ2-1; TRBD2 matches 8 bases. This CDR3 has 15 residues. With 0 bases clipped from V and 6 bases from J, the junction kept 5 bases outside the gene matches. CDR1 and CDR2 (germline): SGHNT, YYREEE (reference sequence).

The rearrangement links TRBV7-8 to TRBJ1-1, with 7 bases lining up with TRBD1. From germline, CDR1 is SGHVS and CDR2 FQNEAQ. V shed 5 bases, J shed 1 base, and the junction held 4 bases outside the gene matches. The CDR3 totals 14 residues. In DNA form, the CDR3 reads TGTGCCAGCAGCGCGCAGGGGGGGAACACTGAAGCTTTCTTT. Residues: CASSAQGGNTEAFF.

The J gene is TRBJ2-2, the V gene TRBV7-9, with D perhaps TRBD1 (5 bases). The ends were cut back, 2 bases at V and 6 bases at J, with 10 bases in the middle. This CDR3 region has 14 residues. Germline V gene lookup returns CDR1 SEHNR and CDR2 FQNEAQ (reference sequence). Here the CDR3 reads CASSLIQGPGELFF. As DNA, the CDR3 is TGTGCCAGCAGCTTAATTCAGGGTCCCGGGGAGCTGTTTTTT.

The chain uses TRBV4-1 and TRBJ2-3, with TRBD2 matching over 8 bases. Trimming cost V 2 bases and J 4 bases; bases outside gene matches: 5. The CDR3 runs 15 residues. The germline V gene encodes CDR1 MGHRA and CDR2 YSYEKL. The CDR3 DNA sequence: TGCGCCAGCAGCCAAAAAGCGGGAGCGGCAGATACGCAGTATTTT. Its protein is CASSQKAGAADTQYF.

As regards this clone: This CDR3 is also generated by other DNA sequences in the sample. The rearrangement links TRBV27 to TRBJ1-2, with 7 bases lining up with TRBD1. Trimming removed 2 bases from V and 3 bases from J; junction bases left unmatched: 0. This CDR3 contains 13 residues. CDR1 MNHEY and CDR2 SMNVEV come from the germline V gene (reference sequence). CDR3 coding DNA: TGTGCCAGCAGTTTAGACAGGGACTATGGCTACACCTTC. Amino acid sequence: CASSLDRDYGYTF.